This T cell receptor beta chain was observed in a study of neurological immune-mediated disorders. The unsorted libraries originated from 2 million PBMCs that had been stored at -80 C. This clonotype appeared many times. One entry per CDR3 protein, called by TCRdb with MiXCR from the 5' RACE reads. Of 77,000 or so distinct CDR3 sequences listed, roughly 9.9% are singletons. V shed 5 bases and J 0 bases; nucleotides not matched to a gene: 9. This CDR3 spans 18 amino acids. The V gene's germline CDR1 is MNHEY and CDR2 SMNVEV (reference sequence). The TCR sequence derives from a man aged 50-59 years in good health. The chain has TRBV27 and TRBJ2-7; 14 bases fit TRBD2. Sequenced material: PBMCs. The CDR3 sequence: CASSPRLAGGLGSYEQYF. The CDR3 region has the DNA TGTGCCAGCAGTCCGAGACTAGCGGGAGGGCTGGGCTCCTACGAGCAGTACTTC.